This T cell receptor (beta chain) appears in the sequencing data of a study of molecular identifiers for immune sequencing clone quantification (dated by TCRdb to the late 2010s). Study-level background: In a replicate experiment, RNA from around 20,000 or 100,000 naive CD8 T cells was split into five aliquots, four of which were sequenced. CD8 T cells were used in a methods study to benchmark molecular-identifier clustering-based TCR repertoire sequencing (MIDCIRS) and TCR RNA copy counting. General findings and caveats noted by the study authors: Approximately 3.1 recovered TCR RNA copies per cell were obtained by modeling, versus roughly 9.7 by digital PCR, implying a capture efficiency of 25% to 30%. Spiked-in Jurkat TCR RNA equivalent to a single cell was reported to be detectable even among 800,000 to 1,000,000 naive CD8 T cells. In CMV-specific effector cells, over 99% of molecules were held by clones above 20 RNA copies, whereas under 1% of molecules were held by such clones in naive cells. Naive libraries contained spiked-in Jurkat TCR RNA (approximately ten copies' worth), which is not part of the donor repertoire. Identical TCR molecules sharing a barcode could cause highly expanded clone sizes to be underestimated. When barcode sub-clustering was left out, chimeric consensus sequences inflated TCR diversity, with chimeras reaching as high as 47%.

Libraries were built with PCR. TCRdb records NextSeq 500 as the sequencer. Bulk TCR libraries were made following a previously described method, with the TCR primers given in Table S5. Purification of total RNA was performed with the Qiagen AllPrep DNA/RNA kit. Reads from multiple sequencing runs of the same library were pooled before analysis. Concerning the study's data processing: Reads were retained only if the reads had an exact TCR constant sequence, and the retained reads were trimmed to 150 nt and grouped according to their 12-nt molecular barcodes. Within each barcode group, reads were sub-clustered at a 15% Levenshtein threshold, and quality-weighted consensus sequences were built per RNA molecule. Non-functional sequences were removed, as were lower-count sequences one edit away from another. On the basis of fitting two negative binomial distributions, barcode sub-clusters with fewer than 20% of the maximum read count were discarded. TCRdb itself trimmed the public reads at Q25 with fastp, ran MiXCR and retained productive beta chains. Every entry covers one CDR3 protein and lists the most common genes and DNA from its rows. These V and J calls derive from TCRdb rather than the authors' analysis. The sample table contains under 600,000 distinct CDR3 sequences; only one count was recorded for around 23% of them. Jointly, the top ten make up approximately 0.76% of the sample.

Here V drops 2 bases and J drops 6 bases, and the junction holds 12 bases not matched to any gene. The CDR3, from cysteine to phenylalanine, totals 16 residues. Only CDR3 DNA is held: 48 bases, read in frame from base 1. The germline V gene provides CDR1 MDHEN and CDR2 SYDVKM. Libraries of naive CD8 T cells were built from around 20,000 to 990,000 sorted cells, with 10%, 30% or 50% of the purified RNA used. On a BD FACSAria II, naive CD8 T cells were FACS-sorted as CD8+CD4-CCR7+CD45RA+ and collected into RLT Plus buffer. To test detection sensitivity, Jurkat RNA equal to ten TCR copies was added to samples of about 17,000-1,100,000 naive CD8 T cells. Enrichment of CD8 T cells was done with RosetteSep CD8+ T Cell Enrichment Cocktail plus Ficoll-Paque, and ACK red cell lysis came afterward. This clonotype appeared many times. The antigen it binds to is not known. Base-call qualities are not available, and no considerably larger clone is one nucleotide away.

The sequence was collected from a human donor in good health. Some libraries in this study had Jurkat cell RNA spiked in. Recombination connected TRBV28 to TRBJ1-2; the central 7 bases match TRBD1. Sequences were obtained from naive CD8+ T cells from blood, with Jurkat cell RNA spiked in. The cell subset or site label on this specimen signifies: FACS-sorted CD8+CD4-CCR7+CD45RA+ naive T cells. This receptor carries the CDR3 CASSLVKTGYSDGYTF. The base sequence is TGTGCCAGCAGTTTAGTTAAGACAGGGTATAGCGATGGCTACACCTTC.